The next 25 T cell receptor beta chains were all read from a single sample in a study of HIV-infected patients and healthy controls. cDNA was made from roughly 470 ng RNA using alpha and beta constant primers. Alpha and beta chain libraries were made separately by chain-specific third strand synthesis with multiplexing indices. TCRdb redid the calling of the 5' RACE reads with MiXCR, one entry per CDR3 protein. The sample yields about 18,000 distinct CDR3 sequences, more than 9% seen once. No cell fractionation was done, so the repertoire covers all unsorted peripheral blood T cells. Material for sequencing was blood. The receptors were gathered from an adult in good health.

The CDR3 DNA is TGTGCCAGTAGTATAGATCTTGGACAGCCTCGTGGCACTGAAGCTTTCTTT. This translates into CASSIDLGQPRGTEAFF. This chain links TRBV19 with TRBJ1-1, with D possibly TRBD1 on 6 matching bases. V was clipped by 0 bases and J by 4 bases, with 18 bases between them. Per germline, CDR1 LNHDA and CDR2 SQIVND (reference sequence). CDR3 length: 17 amino acids.

This clonotype is classed as medium-sized. This sequence joins TRBV5-6 and TRBJ1-2; D is unclear. The CDR3 totals 13 residues. V lost 4 bases and J 6 bases, leaving 13 bases between the germline ends. CDR1 is SGHDT, CDR2 YYEEEE, per germline. This chain's CDR3 is CASSPGRRNGYTF. The CDR3 nucleotides read TGTGCCAGCAGCCCCGGACGGAGAAATGGCTACACCTTC.

This clonotype was recorded many times. The V gene is TRBV28, the J gene TRBJ2-3, with TRBD1 matching 8 bases. CDR1 is MDHEN and CDR2 is SYDVKM in the germline V gene. This CDR3 comprises 17 residues. The trim removed 6 bases at V and 5 bases at J, leaving 16 bases unmatched. The CDR3 reads CASRSQGTGLEGDTQYF. In nucleotides, the CDR3 is TGTGCCAGCAGGAGTCAAGGGACAGGTCTGGAAGGAGATACGCAGTATTTT.

The J gene is TRBJ2-7, the V gene TRBV28; D gene uncertain. Germline V gene data show CDR1 as MDHEN and CDR2 as SYDVKM. This CDR3 spans 10 amino acids. V lost 6 bases, J lost 4 bases, and 4 bases lay in between. CDR3 in amino acids: CASRQYEQYF. CDR3 DNA sequence: TGTGCCAGCAGACAGTACGAGCAGTACTTC. The full variable domain, completed using reference TRBV28 and TRBJ2-7, is DVKVTQSSRYLVKRTGEKVFLECVQDMDHENMFWYRQDPGLGLRLIYFSYDVKMKEKGDIPEGYSVSREKKERFSLILESASTNQTSMYLCASRQYEQYFGPGTRLTVT.

This clonotype was observed many times. The rearrangement links TRBV20-1 to TRBJ1-2, with 11 positions matching TRBD1. Germline V gene data show CDR1 as DFQATT and CDR2 as SNEGSKA (reference sequence). The CDR3 extends over 16 amino acids. V lost 0 bases and J lost 8; bases outside the gene matches: 11. As DNA, the CDR3 is TGCAGTGCTAGAGATCGTAGGACAGGGGGCGTAAAAGGCTACACCTTC. Translated, it gives CSARDRRTGGVKGYTF.

Relative to its sample, this clonotype is medium-sized (0.01 to 0.1%). The CDR3 sequence: CSVRHSRETQYF. The CDR3 DNA follows: TGCAGCGTTCGACACAGTAGGGAGACCCAGTACTTC. The genes are TRBV29-1 and TRBJ2-5; D unresolved. Trimming removed 5 bases at V and 5 bases at J, with 12 bases between. Germline CDR1 is SQVTM and CDR2 is ANQGSEA. The CDR3 runs to 12 residues. Full variable domain (rest looked up from reference TRBV29-1 and TRBJ2-5): SAVISQKPSRDICQRGTSLTIQCQVDSQVTMMFWYRQQPGQSLTLIATANQGSEATYESGFVIDKFPISRPNLTFSTLTVSNMSPEDSSIYLCSVRHSRETQYFGPGTRLLVL.

This chain joins TRBV4-3 and TRBJ1-1, with D uncertain. CDR1 and CDR2 (germline): LGHNA, YSLEER. The length of the CDR3 is 12 residues. V dropped 0 bases and J dropped 7 bases, with 6 bases sitting between them. The CDR3 bases are TGCGCCAGCAGCCAAGATGAGGATGAAGCTTTCTTT. Translated, it gives CASSQDEDEAFF.

This clonotype was seen ten or more times. The chain uses TRBV30 and TRBJ2-2, with 8 bases fitting TRBD2. With 3 bases clipped from V and 1 base from J, the junction kept 4 bases outside the gene matches. There are 15 residues in the CDR3. The germline V gene has CDR1 GTSNPN and CDR2 SVGIG (reference sequence). Written as DNA, the CDR3 is TGTGCCTGGAGGAGGCTAGCGGGGAACACCGGGGAGCTGTTTTTT. Residues: CAWRRLAGNTGELFF.

The table lists this clonotype with many counts. The CDR3 reads CASSFRGDYGYTF. CDR3 coding DNA: TGTGCCAGCAGCTTTAGAGGGGACTATGGCTACACCTTC. This chain links TRBV5-4 with TRBJ1-2, with a possible D match to TRBD1 (5 bases). This CDR3 is 13 amino acids long. Trimming took off 2 bases at V and 3 bases at J, with 8 bases between the two ends. Germline V gene data show CDR1 as SGHNT and CDR2 as YYREEE (reference sequence).

This clonotype has just a few counts. The chain combines TRBV5-4 with TRBJ1-4; a possible D gene is TRBD1 (6 bases). The germline CDR1 and CDR2 sequences are SGHNT and YYREEE (reference sequence). The length of the CDR3 is 14 residues. Trimming left V 3 bases short and J 5 bases short, with 11 bases between. CDR3 protein: CASSSDRTNEKLFF. Written as DNA, the CDR3 is TGTGCCAGCAGCTCCGACAGGACAAATGAAAAACTGTTTTTT.

This clonotype was counted many times. The CDR3 DNA reads TGTGCCAGCAGCTTACGTAGCAATCAGCCCCAGCATTTT. It translates to CASSLRSNQPQHF. The chain combines TRBV7-2 with TRBJ1-5; D is unclear. V was clipped by 2 bases and J by 0 bases, with 2 bases between them. The CDR3 runs 13 residues. Germline CDR1 reads SGHTA; CDR2 reads FQGNSA.

This clonotype came up many times. This chain joins TRBV7-6 and TRBJ2-3, with 8 bases fitting TRBD1. The CDR3 is made up of 16 amino acids. With V trimmed by 5 bases and J by 5 bases, 12 bases remained unmatched. Germline lookup yields CDR1 SGHVS and CDR2 FNYEAQ. The chain's CDR3 is CASSPTLQGELDTQYF. Written as DNA, the CDR3 is TGTGCCAGCAGCCCCACCCTACAGGGGGAATTAGATACGCAGTATTTT.

The chain has TRBV15 and TRBJ2-1; 7 bases agree with TRBD2. CDR1 and CDR2 from the germline V gene are LNHNV and YYDKDF (reference sequence). This CDR3 comprises 16 residues. With 0 bases clipped from V and 8 bases from J, the junction kept 10 bases outside the gene matches. The CDR3 DNA sequence: TGTGCCACCAGCAGAGAGGGGATAGCGGGTGGACATGAGCAGTTCTTC. Its translation is CATSREGIAGGHEQFF.

In this sample, this clonotype is medium-sized. This chain uses TRBV6-2 or TRBV6-3 with TRBJ1-5; unclear D gene. Per germline, CDR1 MNHEY and CDR2 SVGEGT. V dropped 5 bases and J dropped 0 bases, with 20 bases sitting between them. This CDR3 contains 18 residues. The DNA for the CDR3 is TGTGCCAGCAGTCGGGATCCCCTCTTCTTAAATAGCAATCAGCCCCAGCATTTT. Translating it yields CASSRDPLFLNSNQPQHF.

The chain is built from TRBV4-3 and TRBJ2-1; D is unclear. The V end lost 0 bases, the J end lost 9 bases, and 3 bases lay between the germline ends. The V gene's germline CDR1 is LGHNA and CDR2 YSLEER. The length of the CDR3 is 11 residues. The CDR3, as DNA: TGCGCCAGCAGCCAAGAGGGTGAGCAGTTCTTC. This codes for CASSQEGEQFF.

This clonotype ranks as medium-sized. In DNA form, the CDR3 reads TGTGCCAGCAGCTTGGCAGGAGGGGGAGAGACCCAGTACTTC. As protein: CASSLAGGGETQYF. The rearrangement uses TRBV7-2 and TRBJ2-5, with D perhaps assigned TRBD1 or TRBD2 (6 bases each). The CDR3 consists of 14 residues. With 3 bases removed from V and 4 bases from J, the gap between germline ends came to 12 bases. Germline V gene lookup returns CDR1 SGHTA and CDR2 FQGNSA.

The gene calls are TRBV7-2 and TRBJ2-7; TRBD2 might be the D (5 bases). CDR1 is SGHTA, CDR2 FQGNSA, per germline. Trimming left V 5 bases short and J 4 bases short, with 6 bases between. The CDR3 extends over 11 amino acids. CDR3 protein: CASSPGYEQYF. CDR3 nucleotide sequence: TGTGCCAGCAGCCCGGGGTACGAGCAGTACTTC.

V gene TRBV6-1 combines with J gene TRBJ1-3; D is uncertain. CDR1 is MNHNS and CDR2 is SASEGT in the germline V gene. The CDR3 consists of 11 residues. V was clipped by 2 bases and J by 11 bases, with 7 bases between them. CDR3 in amino acids: CASSERVAIYF. The CDR3 DNA sequence: TGTGCCAGCAGTGAAAGGGTCGCCATATATTTT.

This clonotype was seen repeatedly, ten times or more. The rearrangement joins TRBV7-2 to TRBJ2-7, with D perhaps TRBD1 (6 bases). This CDR3 is built from 13 residues. Per germline, CDR1 SGHTA and CDR2 FQGNSA. Trimming took 5 bases from V and 2 from J, leaving 10 bases between them. CDR3 sequence (DNA): TGTGCCAGCAGCCTTGGGGGCCCCTACGAGCAGTACTTC. Its protein is CASSLGGPYEQYF.

At least ten counts were recorded for this clonotype. The chain uses TRBV29-1 and TRBJ1-2; TRBD1 aligns across 7 bases. The CDR3 contains 12 residues. CDR1 SQVTM and CDR2 ANQGSEA come from the germline V gene. The V gene end was trimmed by 4 bases and the J gene end by 7 bases; junction bases not matched to a gene: 6. In DNA, the CDR3 is TGCAGCGTTGGGTCAGGGGGTCGTGGCTACACCTTC. This encodes CSVGSGGRGYTF.

This clonotype was detected many times. The V gene is TRBV12-3 or TRBV12-4, the J gene TRBJ2-5; D may be TRBD2 (5 bases). There are 13 residues in the CDR3. Trimming shortened V by 6 bases and J by 9 bases, and 17 bases separated the two germline ends. The CDR3 reads CASSGGPSMAQYF. Here the CDR3 DNA reads TGTGCCAGCAGCGGCGGGCCTTCCATGGCCCAGTACTTC.

In this sample, this clonotype turned up many times. V and J are TRBV6-1 and TRBJ2-7; D unclear. This CDR3 contains 12 residues. The V gene's germline CDR1 is MNHNS and CDR2 SASEGT. Deletions cut 5 bases from V and 7 bases from J, with 12 bases between. The CDR3 DNA reads as TGTGCCAGCAGTAACAACCGAGAGGAGCAGTACTTC. Residues: CASSNNREEQYF.

In its sample, this clonotype ranks as medium-sized. The chain has TRBV20-1 and TRBJ2-4; D is uncertain. Germline lookup yields CDR1 DFQATT and CDR2 SNEGSKA (reference sequence). The V end was cut by 3 bases, the J end by 6 bases, with 15 bases between. The CDR3 spans 14 residues. The CDR3 sequence: CSARNILRRNIQYF. CDR3 DNA sequence: TGCAGTGCTAGGAATATCTTAAGGAGAAACATTCAGTACTTC.

By share of the sample, this clonotype is medium-sized. The chain joins TRBV11-3 to TRBJ2-3; D uncertain. Germline V gene sequence: CDR1 SGHNT, CDR2 YENEEA. The CDR3 consists of 13 residues. V was cut by 5 bases and J by 6 bases, with 12 bases left in between. CDR3 loop: CASSPSAGDTQYF. The CDR3 nucleotides read TGTGCCAGCAGCCCCTCGGCCGGGGATACGCAGTATTTT.

This clonotype was found many times. V and J are TRBV2 and TRBJ2-1; D remains ambiguous. CDR3 length: 13 residues. Trimming removed 5 bases at V and 8 bases at J, with 13 bases between. CDR1 is SNHLY, CDR2 FYNNEI, per germline. Here the CDR3 DNA reads TGTGCCAGCAGTCCCAATAGAGGCGATGAGCAGTTCTTC. Translation gives CASSPNRGDEQFF.